This T cell receptor (beta chain) emerged from a study of cytomegalovirus exposure and HLA in healthy donors. Study-level points and caveats: As a later analysis showed, several of the most significant clusters appeared to be linked to common viral pathogens. Later analysis revealed greater clonal expansion in HLA-associated TCR beta chains than in equally common others. There were some V segments, including TRBV6-2 and TRBV6-3, excluded as indistinguishable.

A multiplex PCR was run with 60 Vbeta primers and 13 Jbeta primers. Using immunoSEQ multiplex PCR, the repertoire was profiled, and TCRdb retains in-frame clones only, with some absent. The data contain roughly 200,000 clones, around 77% of them singletons. This clone was seen a few times. Its cognate antigen is unknown. Healthy bone marrow donors made up the cohort. Looked up from germline, CDR1 is SGHAT and CDR2 is FQNNGV. Trimming removed 0 bases from V and 4 bases from J, with 12 bases in between. The length of the CDR3 is 15 residues. This sequence joins TRBV11-2 and TRBJ1-2, with a weak D call TRBD1 (5 bases). The source of this sequence is a man aged 55 to 69 in good health and CMV-seronegative. Specimen: PBMCs. In DNA form, the CDR3 reads TGTGCCAGCAGCTTAGATCGACAGCTGATCTATGGCTACACCTTC. Its translation is CASSLDRQLIYGYTF.